A selection of T cell receptor beta chains follows, all from one sample in a study of T cell changes during pregnancy in multiple sclerosis. Assay used: immunoSEQ multiplex PCR; TCRdb lists only in-frame clones, some missing. Found here are approximately 98,000 clones, approximately 90% of them singletons; the top ten hold about 2.3%. Sequences were derived from peripheral blood, sampled after pregnancy. The source of these receptors is a female donor in good health, enrolled as a control in a pregnancy study. CDR3s leave out the opening cysteine and the closing phenylalanine or tryptophan. Fields, in order: CDR3 protein, D gene, clone size, J gene, CDR3 length, V gene. The D gene is left open where the match is weak. Only some rows state a clone size, as once, few, many or a class for expanded clones.

ASSSTGTESYT	TRBD1	.	TRBJ1-2	11	TRBV7-9
ASSQTWGGADTQY	.	.	TRBJ2-3	13	TRBV11-2
ASWGGLPYNEQF	TRBD2	.	TRBJ2-1	12	TRBV18
ASSEQGGGNTIY	.	once	TRBJ1-3	12	TRBV2
ASSWSGGSTGELF	TRBD2	.	TRBJ2-2	13	TRBV19
ATSRYGQRETQY	.	.	TRBJ2-5	12	TRBV15
ASSLESYRFFYGYT	.	.	TRBJ1-2	14	TRBV14
ASTTGRGNTEAF	.	.	TRBJ1-1	12	TRBV19
ASSPAGYGYT	.	.	TRBJ1-2	10	TRBV7-9
SLQGEEETQY	TRBD1	.	TRBJ2-5	10	TRBV29-1
ATQSGTNQETQY	TRBD2	.	TRBJ2-5	12	TRBV6-5
ASSPYTGELF	.	.	TRBJ2-2	10	TRBV27
ASIPVRYSNQPQH	.	.	TRBJ1-5	13	TRBV23-1
ASSPQEGSPLH	.	few	TRBJ1-6	11	TRBV7-9
ASSIDFYQPQH	.	few	TRBJ1-5	11	TRBV19
ASSQVRGNEQF	.	.	TRBJ2-1	11	TRBV14
ASSLDPGGRVHEQY	TRBD2	.	TRBJ2-7	14	TRBV11-2
ASRLENTEAF	.	.	TRBJ1-1	10	TRBV6-6